The next 3 T cell receptor beta chains were all read from a single sample in a study of OX40 agonist ivuxolimab in advanced cancers. The protocol was immunoSEQ multiplex PCR, while the TCRdb copy is restricted to in-frame clones and leaves out a portion. The sample includes about 85,000 clones, 86% seen only once; the top ten take roughly 2%. The sequencing here drew on CD4+ or CD8+ T cells sorted from blood, taken in a trial of the OX40 agonist ivuxolimab. The receptors derive from an adult with an advanced solid tumor such as melanoma, head and neck, liver or kidney cancer.

V usage is TRBV5-1 and J usage is TRBJ1-2; D not resolved. V lost 0 bases to trimming and J lost 0 bases, with 3 bases between them. The CDR3 length is 13 residues. Looked up from germline, CDR1 is SGHRS and CDR2 is YFSETQ. CDR3 sequence reads: CASSLETNYGYTF. In DNA form, the CDR3 reads TGCGCCAGCAGCTTGGAGACTAACTATGGCTACACCTTC.

The genes are TRBV5-1 and TRBJ2-7, with 9 bases that match TRBD1. The CDR3 runs to 13 residues. Germline V gene data show CDR1 as SGHRS and CDR2 as YFSETQ. V lost 0 bases, J lost 6 bases, and 1 base stayed unmatched. For the CDR3, the DNA is TGCGCCAGCAGCTTGGAGGGACAGGGCGAGCAGTACTTC. Translating gives CASSLEGQGEQYF.

V and J are TRBV5-1 and TRBJ2-2, with TRBD1 identical over 7 bases. CDR1 is SGHRS and CDR2 is YFSETQ in the germline V gene. The CDR3 is 16 residues long. The ends lost 4 bases at V and 5 bases at J; junction bases unmatched: 11. CDR3 DNA sequence: TGCGCCAGCAGCCCGGGACAGCGGTATAGTACCGGGGAGCTGTTTTTT. This translates into CASSPGQRYSTGELFF. The full variable domain, completed using reference TRBV5-1 and TRBJ2-2, is KAGVTQTPRYLIKTRGQQVTLSCSPISGHRSVSWYQQTPGQGLQFLFEYFSETQRNKGNFPGRFSGRQFSNSRSEMNVSTLELGDSALYLCASSPGQRYSTGELFFGEGSRLTVL.